This T cell receptor beta chain is drawn from a study of blood T cell repertoires in COVID-19. Turning to the study itself: Samples representing acute and convalescent COVID-19 were sourced from the United States, Italy and Spain. T cells, B-cell-depleted T cells, or PBMCs provided the cDNA or gDNA that served as material.

As handled by the study authors: Estimation of nucleated cell counts was performed using reference gene primer amplification. Measured with immunoSEQ multiplex PCR; TCRdb has only the in-frame clones, and not every one. V and J calls and clone size follow that table, whereas D and trimming were derived from the DNA. This table has 120,000 or so clones, just under 90% appearing once. The CDR3 extends over 12 amino acids. V trimming: 2 bases; J trimming: 11 bases; junction bases outside the gene matches: 4. Germline lookup yields CDR1 SGHNT and CDR2 YENEEA. The TCR comes from a woman between 45 and 65 years old with acute or convalescent COVID-19. Sequencing input: peripheral blood. The chain employs TRBV11-3 and TRBJ1-1, with 8 bases fitting TRBD1. Written as DNA, the CDR3 is TGTGCCAGCAGCTTACAGGGGGCAAAGGCTTTCTTT. This translates into CASSLQGAKAFF.